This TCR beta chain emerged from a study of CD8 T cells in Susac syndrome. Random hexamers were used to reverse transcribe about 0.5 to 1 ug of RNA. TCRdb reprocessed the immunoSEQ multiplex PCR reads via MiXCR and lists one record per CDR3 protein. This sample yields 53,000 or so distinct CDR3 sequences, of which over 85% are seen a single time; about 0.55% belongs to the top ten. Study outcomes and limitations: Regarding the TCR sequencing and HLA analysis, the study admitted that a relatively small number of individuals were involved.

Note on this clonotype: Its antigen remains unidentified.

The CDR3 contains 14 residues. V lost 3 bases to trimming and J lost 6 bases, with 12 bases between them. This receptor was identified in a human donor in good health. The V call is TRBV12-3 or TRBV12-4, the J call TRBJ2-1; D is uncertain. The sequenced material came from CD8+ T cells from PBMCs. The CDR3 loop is CASSFSAYGNEQFF. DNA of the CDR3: TGTGCCAGCAGTTTCTCAGCGTACGGCAATGAGCAGTTCTTC.